The 17 T cell receptor beta chains below all came from one sample that was sequenced in a study of CXCR3-negative and CXCR3-positive naive CD8 T cells. Study-level results: Naive cells with CXCR3 showed TRB CDR3s that were more hydrophobic than those in CXCR3-negative naive cells.

UMI-labeled TRB cDNA libraries were prepared by 5' RACE. Reprocessing the 5' RACE reads, TCRdb reports a single entry for every CDR3 protein and omits DNA. The sample data list some 150,000 distinct CDR3 sequences. These receptors have no identified antigens. Sequencing input: naive CXCR3+ CD8+ T cells from blood. The subset is: CD45RO-CCR7+CD27+CD95- naive CD8+ T cells expressing CXCR3 (TNR3+). The receptors were gathered from a human donor in good health. Some clones in this sample may be carry-over from other donors' samples.

The gene calls are TRBV29-1 and TRBJ2-1. The CDR3 consists of 13 residues. Germline V gene data show CDR1 as SQVTM and CDR2 as ANQGSEA. CDR3: CSAPTLTYNEQFF.

This chain links TRBV29-1 with TRBJ2-5; TCRdb lists TRBD1, though no DNA is available to test this call. Germline CDR1 is SQVTM and CDR2 is ANQGSEA. This CDR3 contains 15 residues. The CDR3: CSVRGHIEGWETQYF.

The chain is built from TRBV3-1 and TRBJ2-1; checking the TCRdb D call of TRBD1 is not possible without DNA. Germline loops: CDR1 LGHDT, CDR2 YNNKEL (reference sequence). The CDR3 runs 16 residues. CDR3 in amino acids: CASSPGLPDRYNEQFF.

The J gene is TRBJ2-1, the V gene TRBV29-1; TCRdb indicates TRBD1, and absent DNA this call remains unverified. Germline CDR1 SQVTM, CDR2 ANQGSEA. This CDR3 has 11 amino acids. The CDR3 loop is CSVVQGLEQFF.

V is TRBV2 and J is TRBJ1-5; the TRBD1 assignment by TCRdb is unverifiable without DNA. CDR3 length equals 16 residues. Germline-derived CDR1 and CDR2 are SNHLY and FYNNEI. This CDR3 reads CASTPHEGVWNQPQHF.

The chain combines TRBV7-2 with TRBJ2-7; no DNA is available, so the TRBD1 call from TCRdb remains unchecked. The CDR3 is made up of 13 amino acids. Germline V gene lookup returns CDR1 SGHTA and CDR2 FQGNSA. CDR3 amino acids: CASSSYTGYEQYF.

The chain uses TRBV7-9 and TRBJ2-7; TCRdb's assignment of TRBD1 cannot be checked, as there is no DNA. This CDR3 has 16 residues. Germline CDR1 is SEHNR and CDR2 is FQNEAQ (reference sequence). This CDR3 reads CASSLVSGASSYEQYF.

The chain has TRBV20-1 and TRBJ2-7; TCRdb picks TRBD2, but there is no DNA to check that call. Germline V gene lookup returns CDR1 DFQATT and CDR2 SNEGSKA (reference sequence). The CDR3 contains 13 residues. This CDR3 reads CSADGYGLAGQYF.

This rearrangement joins TRBV4-1 to TRBJ2-3; TCRdb calls TRBD1, which cannot be checked without DNA. The CDR3 contains 11 residues. The germline gives CDR1 MGHRA, CDR2 YSYEKL. CDR3 region: CASSHGNTQYF.

The rearrangement uses TRBV5-6 and TRBJ2-7; TCRdb proposes TRBD1, but this gene call is untestable without DNA. The CDR3 runs 13 residues. Looked up from germline, CDR1 is SGHDT and CDR2 is YYEEEE. The CDR3 reads CASSLGQHYEQYF.

The rearrangement links TRBV28 to TRBJ2-1; TCRdb designates TRBD2, a call that cannot be tested without DNA. CDR3 length: 15 amino acids. Germline V lookup: CDR1 MDHEN, CDR2 SYDVKM. CDR3 protein: CASSRGQTSFDEQFF.

The chain recombines TRBV25-1 with TRBJ1-5; the TRBD1 assignment by TCRdb is unverifiable without DNA. CDR1 is MGHDK and CDR2 is SYGVNS in the germline V gene. The CDR3 totals 15 residues. CDR3 loop: CASSPGTLSNQPQHF. Together with reference TRBV25-1 and TRBJ1-5, the CDR3 gives the full variable domain: EADIYQTPRYLVIGTGKKITLECSQTMGHDKMYWYQQDPGMELHLIHYSYGVNSTEKGDLSSESTVSRIRTEHFPLTLESARPSHTSQYLCASSPGTLSNQPQHFGDGTRLSIL.

The CDR3 here is CASSDREVNGYTF. The genes are TRBV10-2 and TRBJ1-2; the D call of TRBD1 rests on TCRdb alone, since no DNA is present to check it. The CDR3 length is 13 residues. Germline-derived CDR1 and CDR2 are WSHSY and SAAADI.

This chain connects TRBV28 to TRBJ2-3; TCRdb returns TRBD2, unconfirmable since there is no DNA. Germline lookup yields CDR1 MDHEN and CDR2 SYDVKM. The CDR3 runs to 19 residues. The CDR3 region is CASSFPVSTSGLLTDTQYF.

The chain joins TRBV2 to TRBJ2-7; as DNA is missing, the TRBD1 call by TCRdb cannot be tested. The CDR3 contains 14 residues. Looked up from germline, CDR1 is SNHLY and CDR2 is FYNNEI. CDR3 amino acids: CASLGGQGTHEQYF.

The rearrangement joins TRBV24-1 to TRBJ2-7; the TCRdb call, TRBD2, lacks DNA for checking. The CDR3 runs 12 residues. Germline assignment: CDR1 KGHDR and CDR2 SFDVKD. CDR3 region: CATSDFRGEQYF.

J is TRBJ2-3 and V is TRBV13. The CDR3 is 11 residues long. The germline gives CDR1 PRHDT, CDR2 FYEKMQ (reference sequence). The CDR3: CASSLKDTQYF.